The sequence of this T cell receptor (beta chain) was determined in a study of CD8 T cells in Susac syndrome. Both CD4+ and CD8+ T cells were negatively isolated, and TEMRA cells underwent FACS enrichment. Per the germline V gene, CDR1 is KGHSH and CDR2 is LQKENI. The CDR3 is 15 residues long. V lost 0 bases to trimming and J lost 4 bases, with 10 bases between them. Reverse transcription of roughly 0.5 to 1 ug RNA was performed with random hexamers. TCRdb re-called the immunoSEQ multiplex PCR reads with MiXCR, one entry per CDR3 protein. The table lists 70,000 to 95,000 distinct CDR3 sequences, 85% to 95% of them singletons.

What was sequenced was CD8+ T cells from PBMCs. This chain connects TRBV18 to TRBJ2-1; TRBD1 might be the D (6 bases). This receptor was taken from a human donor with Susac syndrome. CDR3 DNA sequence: TGTGCCAGCTCACCACCGGTAGGACAGTACAATGAGCAGTTCTTC. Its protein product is CASSPPVGQYNEQFF.